These T cell receptor beta chains were read from a single sample in a study of blood T cell repertoires in COVID-19. Assay: immunoSEQ multiplex PCR; the TCRdb copy retains only in-frame clones and omits some. The table has about 76,000 clones, around 84% seen once; the top ten hold approximately 11%. Sequenced: peripheral blood. Source of these receptors: a man aged 60 to 75 with COVID-19, enrolled during active disease. The CDR3 runs from the conserved cysteine through the conserved F or W. Each record gives: clone size, D gene, J gene, V gene, CDR3 protein, CDR3 DNA. A D gene is named only where the DNA matches it firmly. Expanded clones get a size class; other rows say once, few or many, or leave the size out.

abundance: .
d_gene: .
j_gene: TRBJ1-5
v_gene: TRBV2
CDR3aa: CASTGREMSNQPQHF
CDR3nt: TGTGCCAGCACTGGGCGGGAGATGAGCAATCAGCCCCAGCATTTT

abundance: .
d_gene: .
j_gene: TRBJ1-3
v_gene: TRBV25-1
CDR3aa: CASSDEGGSGNTIYF
CDR3nt: TGTGCCAGCAGTGACGAGGGTGGCTCTGGAAACACCATATATTTT

abundance: .
d_gene: .
j_gene: TRBJ1-2
v_gene: TRBV28
CDR3aa: CARGGGYYGYTF
CDR3nt: TGTGCCCGCGGGGGGGGGTACTATGGCTACACCTTC

abundance: .
d_gene: .
j_gene: TRBJ2-6
v_gene: TRBV24-1
CDR3aa: CATSSHTASGANVLTF
CDR3nt: TGTGCCACCAGTTCCCACACCGCCTCTGGGGCCAACGTCCTGACTTTC

abundance: .
d_gene: TRBD1
j_gene: TRBJ1-3
v_gene: TRBV18
CDR3aa: CASSPGQGATIYF
CDR3nt: TGTGCCAGCTCACCGGGGCAGGGGGCAACCATATATTTT

abundance: .
d_gene: .
j_gene: TRBJ1-1
v_gene: TRBV7-6
CDR3aa: CASSPFIPEAFF
CDR3nt: TGTGCCAGCAGCCCCTTTATCCCTGAAGCTTTCTTT

abundance: few
d_gene: .
j_gene: TRBJ1-2
v_gene: TRBV21-1
CDR3aa: CASSKLGYTF
CDR3nt: TGTGCCAGCAGCAAACTTGGCTACACCTTC

abundance: few
d_gene: TRBD1
j_gene: TRBJ1-2
v_gene: TRBV6-7
CDR3aa: CASSYTMTGSFDGYTF
CDR3nt: TGTGCCAGCAGTTACACTATGACAGGGAGTTTTGATGGCTACACCTTC

abundance: .
d_gene: TRBD2
j_gene: TRBJ2-3
v_gene: TRBV29-1
CDR3aa: CSAADGRAGTDTQYF
CDR3nt: TGCAGCGCTGCGGATGGGAGGGCCGGCACAGATACGCAGTATTTT

abundance: .
d_gene: .
j_gene: TRBJ1-3
v_gene: TRBV2
CDR3aa: CASSIGVGNTIYF
CDR3nt: TGTGCCAGCAGTATAGGGGTTGGAAACACCATATATTTT

abundance: .
d_gene: TRBD1
j_gene: TRBJ2-5
v_gene: TRBV24-1
CDR3aa: CATSDRQGAQETQYF
CDR3nt: TGTGCCACCAGTGACCGGCAGGGGGCACAAGAGACCCAGTACTTC

abundance: .
d_gene: TRBD1
j_gene: TRBJ1-1
v_gene: TRBV28
CDR3aa: CASGLPGGQPNTEAFF
CDR3nt: TGTGCCAGCGGGCTTCCAGGGGGCCAACCGAACACTGAAGCTTTCTTT

abundance: .
d_gene: .
j_gene: TRBJ2-2
v_gene: TRBV2
CDR3aa: CASMGTRTGELFF
CDR3nt: TGTGCCAGCATGGGGACTCGGACCGGGGAGCTGTTTTTT

abundance: .
d_gene: TRBD1
j_gene: TRBJ1-5
v_gene: TRBV28
CDR3aa: CASSRDRGHNQPQHF
CDR3nt: TGTGCCAGCAGCCGGGACAGGGGACACAATCAGCCCCAGCATTTT

abundance: .
d_gene: .
j_gene: TRBJ1-2
v_gene: TRBV2
CDR3aa: CASINLSGYGYTF
CDR3nt: TGTGCCAGCATCAACCTCTCGGGATATGGCTACACCTTC

abundance: .
d_gene: .
j_gene: TRBJ1-1
v_gene: TRBV27
CDR3aa: CASTETGTSTEAFF
CDR3nt: TGTGCCAGCACGGAAACAGGGACGAGCACTGAAGCTTTCTTT

abundance: .
d_gene: .
j_gene: TRBJ1-1
v_gene: TRBV7-9
CDR3aa: CASSFPSSRAFF
CDR3nt: TGTGCCAGCAGCTTTCCGTCCTCTCGAGCTTTCTTT

abundance: .
d_gene: .
j_gene: TRBJ1-4
v_gene: TRBV4-1
CDR3aa: CASSQQTESRAEKLFF
CDR3nt: TGCGCCAGCAGCCAACAAACAGAGAGCCGTGCCGAAAAACTGTTTTTT

abundance: .
d_gene: TRBD1
j_gene: TRBJ1-4
v_gene: TRBV28
CDR3aa: CASSFRGREKLFF
CDR3nt: TGTGCCAGCAGTTTCAGGGGGCGTGAAAAACTGTTTTTT

abundance: once
d_gene: TRBD2
j_gene: TRBJ2-3
v_gene: TRBV30
CDR3aa: CAWRRTSARTDTQYF
CDR3nt: TGTGCCTGGAGGCGAACTAGCGCCCGCACAGATACGCAGTATTTT

abundance: .
d_gene: TRBD2
j_gene: TRBJ2-5
v_gene: TRBV24-1
CDR3aa: CATSDPTSGGQETQYF
CDR3nt: TGTGCCACCAGTGATCCAACTAGCGGGGGACAAGAGACCCAGTACTTC

abundance: .
d_gene: .
j_gene: TRBJ2-7
v_gene: TRBV7-9
CDR3aa: CASSPWQDSYEQYF
CDR3nt: TGTGCCAGCAGTCCCTGGCAAGACTCTTACGAGCAGTACTTC

abundance: .
d_gene: TRBD1
j_gene: TRBJ2-1
v_gene: TRBV12-3/TRBV12-4
CDR3aa: CASSLGQQNEQFF
CDR3nt: TGTGCCAGCAGCCTGGGACAGCAAAATGAGCAGTTCTTC

abundance: .
d_gene: TRBD2
j_gene: TRBJ2-5
v_gene: TRBV20-1
CDR3aa: CSASKGSGSDRETQYF
CDR3nt: TGCAGTGCTAGTAAGGGTAGCGGGAGTGATAGAGAGACCCAGTACTTC

abundance: .
d_gene: .
j_gene: TRBJ2-5
v_gene: TRBV2
CDR3aa: CASRAPTAQETQYF
CDR3nt: TGTGCCAGCAGGGCCCCGACAGCACAAGAGACCCAGTACTTC

abundance: .
d_gene: TRBD1
j_gene: TRBJ2-1
v_gene: TRBV19
CDR3aa: CASSIRRQGDEQFF
CDR3nt: TGTGCCAGTAGTATCCGGCGACAGGGTGATGAGCAGTTCTTC

abundance: .
d_gene: TRBD2
j_gene: TRBJ2-1
v_gene: TRBV7-3
CDR3aa: CASSLAGYYNEQFF
CDR3nt: TGTGCCAGCAGTTTAGCGGGCTACTACAATGAGCAGTTCTTC

abundance: few
d_gene: TRBD1
j_gene: TRBJ2-1
v_gene: TRBV24-1
CDR3aa: CATSESGQGRGCNEQFF
CDR3nt: TGTGCCACCAGTGAATCGGGACAGGGGAGGGGTTGCAATGAGCAGTTCTTC

abundance: .
d_gene: TRBD1
j_gene: TRBJ2-5
v_gene: TRBV29-1
CDR3aa: CSVGQGAGETQYF
CDR3nt: TGCAGCGTTGGACAGGGGGCAGGAGAGACCCAGTACTTC

abundance: .
d_gene: .
j_gene: TRBJ2-5
v_gene: TRBV6-5
CDR3aa: CASSYSRLGEETQYF
CDR3nt: TGTGCCAGCAGTTACTCCCGACTAGGGGAAGAGACCCAGTACTTC

abundance: .
d_gene: TRBD2
j_gene: TRBJ2-7
v_gene: TRBV7-6
CDR3aa: CASSLNIPSGDRSYEQYF
CDR3nt: TGTGCCAGCAGCTTAAATATCCCTAGCGGGGACCGCTCCTACGAGCAGTACTTC

abundance: .
d_gene: .
j_gene: TRBJ1-2
v_gene: TRBV6-5
CDR3aa: CASSREWSGYTF
CDR3nt: TGTGCCAGCAGCAGGGAATGGTCTGGCTACACCTTC

abundance: .
d_gene: TRBD2
j_gene: TRBJ2-5
v_gene: TRBV5-6
CDR3aa: CASSRRGQETQYF
CDR3nt: TGTGCCAGCAGCCGGCGGGGGCAAGAGACCCAGTACTTC

abundance: .
d_gene: .
j_gene: TRBJ2-7
v_gene: TRBV7-3
CDR3aa: CASSSQVGGSYEQYF
CDR3nt: TGTGCCAGCAGCTCCCAGGTCGGGGGCTCCTACGAGCAGTACTTC

abundance: .
d_gene: .
j_gene: TRBJ1-5
v_gene: TRBV6-5
CDR3aa: CASRQDYSNQPQHF
CDR3nt: TGTGCCAGCAGACAGGACTATAGCAATCAGCCCCAGCATTTT

abundance: .
d_gene: .
j_gene: TRBJ2-2
v_gene: TRBV11-2
CDR3aa: CASSLRVRRTGELFF
CDR3nt: TGTGCCAGCAGCTTAAGGGTTAGGAGGACCGGGGAGCTGTTTTTT

abundance: .
d_gene: .
j_gene: TRBJ2-2
v_gene: TRBV3-1/TRBV3-2
CDR3aa: CASSQDMSRANTGELFF
CDR3nt: TGTGCCAGCAGCCAAGACATGAGCCGGGCGAACACCGGGGAGCTGTTTTTT

abundance: few
d_gene: TRBD1
j_gene: TRBJ2-7
v_gene: TRBV7-2
CDR3aa: CASSLRPRQGNEQYF
CDR3nt: TGTGCCAGCAGCTTACGTCCCAGACAGGGCAACGAGCAGTACTTC